This T cell receptor (beta chain) was sequenced during a study of shared clonotypes between healthy human individuals. Findings and caveats of the study: Only a few donors were included, so the genetic and exposure-history diversity represented was limited.

This CDR3 is 16 amino acids long. Germline V gives CDR1 SGHDT, CDR2 YYEEEE. The V gene lost 2 bases and the J gene lost 0 bases, with 13 bases spanning the gap. Regarding this clone: What it recognizes is unknown.

Sequenced by immunoSEQ multiplex PCR; TCRdb stores in-frame clones only, minus some. Here the sample spans 2,500,000 or so clones, around 90% being singletons. Recent acute infections and vaccinations were absent in the healthy HIV-negative adult donors. The study separated CD4+ cells into CD45RA+ naive and CD45RA-negative memory subsets. The sample taken for sequencing was naive CD4+ T cells sorted from blood. Subset: CD45RA+ positively selected. The chain uses TRBV5-6 and TRBJ2-3; no clear D. The receptor comes from a man between 18 and 35 years old in good health. For the CDR3, the DNA is TGTGCCAGCAGCTTCAAAATCTTGGCTAGCACAGATACGCAGTATTTT. This translates into CASSFKILASTDTQYF.